Listed below are T cell receptor beta chains from one sample, sequenced in a study of OX40 agonist ivuxolimab in advanced cancers. Repertoires were generated with immunoSEQ multiplex PCR, while TCRdb's copy carries only in-frame clones and drops some. The repertoire consists of over 80,000 clones, with around 85% occurring once and the leading ten covering over 0.65%. Source: CD4+ or CD8+ T cells sorted from blood, taken in a trial of the OX40 agonist ivuxolimab. The receptor source for this set is an adult with an advanced solid tumor such as melanoma, head and neck, liver or kidney cancer. Both conserved end residues are part of each CDR3. The D gene is left open where the match is weak. Clone size is given for some rows only: seen once, a few or many times, or a class if the clone is expanded.

>-|11|TRBV30|-|TRBJ1-2
CAWFQGSGYTF
TGTGCCTGGTTTCAGGGGTCCGGCTACACCTTC
>-|13|TRBV9|-|TRBJ2-1
CASSVGPDYEQFF
TGTGCCAGCAGCGTAGGTCCGGATTATGAGCAGTTCTTC
>-|11|TRBV20-1|-|TRBJ1-2
CSAQILNGYTF
TGCAGTGCCCAAATCCTGAATGGCTACACCTTC
>-|13|TRBV11-2|TRBD1|TRBJ2-1
CASSLVDGQGLFF
TGTGCCAGCAGCTTAGTTGACGGACAGGGGCTGTTCTTC
>-|14|TRBV19|-|TRBJ2-2
CASKRGTNTGELFF
TGTGCCAGTAAGCGCGGGACGAACACCGGGGAGCTGTTTTTT
>-|13|TRBV5-6|-|TRBJ2-1
CASSLVGDGEQFF
TGTGCCAGCAGCTTAGTAGGAGACGGTGAGCAGTTCTTC
>-|12|TRBV6-6|TRBD1|TRBJ2-1
CASSMTGNEQFF
TGTGCCAGCAGTATGACAGGGAATGAGCAGTTCTTC
>-|13|TRBV5-1|-|TRBJ1-1
CASSRREDTEAFF
TGCGCCAGCAGCAGGAGAGAGGACACTGAAGCTTTCTTT
>-|15|TRBV5-1|-|TRBJ2-7
CASSPTLVGSYEQYF
TGCGCCAGCAGCCCCACACTAGTCGGGTCCTACGAGCAGTACTTC
>once|17|TRBV18|-|TRBJ2-3
CASSPGPSRSSTDTQYF
TGTGCCAGCTCACCAGGCCCATCCCGTAGCAGCACAGATACGCAGTATTTT
>once|16|TRBV5-1|-|TRBJ2-3
CASSLHDSTFTDTQYF
TGCGCCAGCAGCTTGCATGACTCAACCTTCACAGATACGCAGTATTTT
>-|12|TRBV5-6|-|TRBJ1-2
CASSAGQHSYTF
TGTGCCAGCAGCGCCGGTCAGCATAGCTACACCTTC
>few|14|TRBV19|-|TRBJ1-6
CASSVTGLGSPLHF
TGTGCCAGTAGTGTCACAGGGTTGGGTTCACCCCTCCACTTT
>once|14|TRBV7-2|TRBD1|TRBJ1-5
CASNDPGGVQPQHF
TGTGCCAGCAACGACCCAGGGGGCGTCCAGCCCCAGCATTTT
>-|16|TRBV18|-|TRBJ2-2
CASSPRAVEPTGELFF
TGTGCCAGCTCACCAAGGGCAGTGGAACCGACCGGGGAGCTGTTTTTT
>-|11|TRBV2|-|TRBJ1-1
CATTMNTEAFF
TGTGCCACCACCATGAACACTGAAGCTTTCTTT
>-|15|TRBV25-1|-|TRBJ1-4
CASSVSGTGNEKLFF
TGTGCCAGCAGTGTTTCCGGGACCGGGAATGAAAAACTGTTTTTT
>-|12|TRBV10-3|TRBD2|TRBJ2-7
CATGTSGTEQYF
TGTGCCACCGGGACTAGCGGGACCGAGCAGTACTTC
>-|14|TRBV13|TRBD1|TRBJ2-1
CASRVGGLVSEQFF
TGTGCCAGCAGGGTAGGGGGCCTCGTGAGTGAGCAGTTCTTC
>few|13|TRBV11-3|-|TRBJ1-1
CASSLELNTEAFF
TGTGCCAGCAGCTTAGAGCTGAACACTGAAGCTTTCTTT
>-|18|TRBV18|TRBD2|TRBJ2-3
CASSPPGLAGGSTDTQYF
TGTGCCAGCTCACCACCGGGGCTAGCGGGAGGAAGTACAGATACGCAGTATTTT
>once|13|TRBV7-6|-|TRBJ2-1
CASSRSQDNEQFF
TGTGCCAGCAGCCGCTCTCAGGACAATGAGCAGTTCTTC
>-|16|TRBV28|-|TRBJ1-2
CASSLSAQPANYGYTF
TGTGCCAGCAGTCTCTCCGCACAGCCAGCTAACTATGGCTACACCTTC
>-|16|TRBV18|-|TRBJ2-5
CASSPPDRLALETQYF
TGTGCCAGCTCACCACCGGACAGACTGGCCTTAGAGACCCAGTACTTC
>once|14|TRBV2|-|TRBJ2-7
CASSPTLGSYEQYF
TGTGCCAGCAGTCCGACACTAGGCTCCTACGAGCAGTACTTC
>-|16|TRBV7-9|-|TRBJ1-2
CASSFRSGSSNYGYTF
TGTGCCAGCAGCTTTCGGTCGGGGAGTTCTAACTATGGCTACACCTTC
>-|14|TRBV19|-|TRBJ2-7
CASSIDGAVYEQYF
TGTGCCAGTAGTATAGATGGGGCAGTCTACGAGCAGTACTTC
>-|16|TRBV10-1|-|TRBJ2-2
CASSEGRQAHTGELFF
TGCGCCAGCAGTGAGGGAAGACAGGCGCACACCGGGGAGCTGTTTTTT
>-|10|TRBV20-1|-|TRBJ1-5
CSAGREPQHF
TGCAGTGCTGGGCGGGAGCCCCAGCATTTT
>-|15|TRBV18|TRBD2|TRBJ2-3
CASSPAGGPGYTQYF
TGTGCCAGCTCACCTGCGGGAGGGCCTGGTTATACGCAGTATTTT
>-|13|TRBV5-3|-|TRBJ1-1
CARSLGVNTEAFF
TGTGCCAGAAGCTTGGGTGTGAACACTGAAGCTTTCTTT
>-|17|TRBV4-2|-|TRBJ1-5
CASSQDHGAGLNRPQHF
TGTGCCAGCAGCCAAGATCACGGAGCCGGTCTGAATCGGCCCCAGCATTTT
>-|12|TRBV5-1|-|TRBJ2-2
CASSQNTGELFF
TGCGCCAGCAGCCAAAACACCGGGGAGCTGTTTTTT
>-|13|TRBV19|-|TRBJ1-5
CASSRGPNQPQHF
TGTGCCAGTTCTCGGGGACCTAATCAGCCCCAGCATTTT
>once|15|TRBV5-1|TRBD2|TRBJ2-1
CASSRLAGEVDEQFF
TGCGCCAGCAGCAGACTAGCGGGAGAGGTTGATGAGCAGTTCTTC
>few|15|TRBV2|-|TRBJ1-3
CASSSQGLGGNTIYF
TGTGCCAGCAGTAGTCAGGGATTAGGTGGAAACACCATATATTTT
>-|16|TRBV4-1|TRBD2|TRBJ2-1
CASSLGLAGIRPEQFF
TGCGCCAGCAGCCTAGGGCTAGCGGGAATCCGGCCCGAGCAGTTCTTC
>-|14|TRBV30|TRBD1|TRBJ1-2
CALTYGTGGYGYTF
TGTGCCTTGACGTATGGAACAGGGGGTTATGGCTACACCTTC
>few|14|TRBV6-5|-|TRBJ2-2
CASRKPDNTGELFF
TGTGCCAGCAGGAAGCCAGATAACACCGGGGAGCTGTTTTTT
>-|15|TRBV27|-|TRBJ1-5
CASSPGGLGNQPQHF
TGTGCCAGCAGCCCCGGGGGGCTGGGCAATCAGCCCCAGCATTTT
>-|16|TRBV5-4|-|TRBJ2-1
CASSLGGPDSYNEQFF
TGTGCCAGCAGCTTGGGGGGCCCCGACTCCTACAATGAGCAGTTCTTC
>-|13|TRBV29-1|-|TRBJ2-5
CSVHRAPGETQYF
TGCAGCGTACACCGGGCTCCCGGGGAGACCCAGTACTTC
>once|14|TRBV18|-|TRBJ1-2
CASSPTGTVDGYTF
TGTGCCAGCTCACCCACCGGGACCGTGGATGGCTACACCTTC
>-|12|TRBV7-3|-|TRBJ2-1
CASSSEGDEQFF
TGTGCCAGCAGCTCGGAAGGGGATGAGCAGTTCTTC
>-|14|TRBV5-1|TRBD1|TRBJ1-2
CASSLEGTGDGYTF
TGCGCCAGCAGCTTGGAGGGGACAGGGGATGGCTACACCTTC
>once|14|TRBV10-3|TRBD2|TRBJ2-2
CASRGGEGTGELFF
TGTGCCTCCCGGGGGGGTGAGGGGACCGGGGAGCTGTTTTTT
>-|15|TRBV7-2|-|TRBJ1-1
CASSLGAPLNTEAFF
TGTGCCAGCAGCTTGGGGGCCCCCCTCAACACTGAAGCTTTCTTT
>few|15|TRBV9|-|TRBJ1-2
CASSPSLDSYYGYTF
TGTGCCAGCAGCCCATCATTGGATAGCTACTATGGCTACACCTTC
>-|14|TRBV27|-|TRBJ1-1
CASSLRGSWTEAFF
TGTGCCAGCAGCCTGAGAGGGAGTTGGACTGAAGCTTTCTTT
>-|16|TRBV19|TRBD1|TRBJ1-4
CASSQQQGPLNEKLFF
TGTGCCAGTAGCCAACAACAGGGGCCACTTAATGAAAAACTGTTTTTT
>-|14|TRBV6-6|-|TRBJ2-1
CASSPQGGANEQFF
TGTGCCAGCAGTCCGCAGGGTGGAGCAAATGAGCAGTTCTTC
>once|15|TRBV5-1|-|TRBJ1-6
CASSYDEVERSPLHF
TGCGCCAGCAGCTACGATGAGGTAGAACGGTCACCCCTCCACTTT
>-|14|TRBV28|TRBD1|TRBJ1-2
CASSQPPRGHGYTF
TGTGCCAGCAGCCAACCCCCCAGGGGGCATGGCTACACCTTC
>-|13|TRBV9|TRBD1|TRBJ2-1
CASSNGQGDEQFF
TGTGCCAGCAGCAACGGACAGGGCGATGAGCAGTTCTTC